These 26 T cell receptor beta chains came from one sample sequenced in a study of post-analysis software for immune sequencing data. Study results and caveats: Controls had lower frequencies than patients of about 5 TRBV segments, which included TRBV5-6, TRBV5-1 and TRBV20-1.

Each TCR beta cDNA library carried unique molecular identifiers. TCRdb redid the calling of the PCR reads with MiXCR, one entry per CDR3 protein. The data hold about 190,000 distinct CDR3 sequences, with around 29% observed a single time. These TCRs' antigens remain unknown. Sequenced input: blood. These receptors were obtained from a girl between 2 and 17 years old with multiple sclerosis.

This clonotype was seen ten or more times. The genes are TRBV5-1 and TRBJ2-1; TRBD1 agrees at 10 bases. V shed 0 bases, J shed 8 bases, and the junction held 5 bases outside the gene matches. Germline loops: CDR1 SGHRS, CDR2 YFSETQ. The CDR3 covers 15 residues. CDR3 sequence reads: CASSLAGQGGDEQFF. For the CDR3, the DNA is TGCGCCAGCAGCTTGGCAGGACAGGGGGGGGATGAGCAGTTCTTC. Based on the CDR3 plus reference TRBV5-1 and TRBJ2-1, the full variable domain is KAGVTQTPRYLIKTRGQQVTLSCSPISGHRSVSWYQQTPGQGLQFLFEYFSETQRNKGNFPGRFSGRQFSNSRSEMNVSTLELGDSALYLCASSLAGQGGDEQFFGPGTRLTVL.

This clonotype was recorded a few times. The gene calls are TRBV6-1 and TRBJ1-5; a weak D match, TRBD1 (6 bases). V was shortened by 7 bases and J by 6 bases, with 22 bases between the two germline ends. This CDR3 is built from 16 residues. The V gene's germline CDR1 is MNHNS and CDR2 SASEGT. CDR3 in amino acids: CASIEGDIFTGQPQHF. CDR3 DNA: TGTGCCAGCATCGAGGGGGACATCTTTACGGGTCAGCCCCAGCATTTT.

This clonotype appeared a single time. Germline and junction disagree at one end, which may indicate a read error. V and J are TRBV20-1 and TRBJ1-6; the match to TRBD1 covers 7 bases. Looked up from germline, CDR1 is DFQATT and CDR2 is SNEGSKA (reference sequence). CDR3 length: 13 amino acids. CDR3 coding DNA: TGCAGTGCCAAGACAGGGAGGAATTCACCCCCCCACTTT. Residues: CSAKTGRNSPPHF.

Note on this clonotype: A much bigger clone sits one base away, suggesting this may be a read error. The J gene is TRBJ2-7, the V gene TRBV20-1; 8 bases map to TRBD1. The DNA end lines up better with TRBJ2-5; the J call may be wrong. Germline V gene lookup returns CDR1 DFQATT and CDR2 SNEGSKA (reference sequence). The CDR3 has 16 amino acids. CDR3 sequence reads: CSARMRTGRCQETQYF. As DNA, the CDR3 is TGCAGTGCTAGAATGAGGACAGGGAGGTGCCAAGAGACCCAGTACTTC.

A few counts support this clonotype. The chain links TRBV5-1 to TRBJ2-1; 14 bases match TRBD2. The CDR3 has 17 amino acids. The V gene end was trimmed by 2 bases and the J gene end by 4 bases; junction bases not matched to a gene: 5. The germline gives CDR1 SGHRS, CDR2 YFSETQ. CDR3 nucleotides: TGCGCCAGCAGCTTACGACTAGCGGGAGGGGGGTACAATGAGCAGTTCTTC. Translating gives CASSLRLAGGGYNEQFF.

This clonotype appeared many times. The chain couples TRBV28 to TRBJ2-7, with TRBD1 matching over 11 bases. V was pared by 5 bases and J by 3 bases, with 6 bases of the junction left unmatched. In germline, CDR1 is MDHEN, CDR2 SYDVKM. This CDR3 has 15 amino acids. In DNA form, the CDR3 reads TGTGCCAGCAGTCCGCCGGGGACAGGGGGCTACGAGCAGTACTTC. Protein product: CASSPPGTGGYEQYF.

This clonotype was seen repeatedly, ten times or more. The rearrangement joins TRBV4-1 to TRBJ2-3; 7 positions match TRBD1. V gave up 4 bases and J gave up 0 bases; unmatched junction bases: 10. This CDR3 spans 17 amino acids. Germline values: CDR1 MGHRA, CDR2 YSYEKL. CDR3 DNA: TGCGCCAGCAGCCCAGGGCGACAGGGAAGGAGCACAGATACGCAGTATTTT. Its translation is CASSPGRQGRSTDTQYF.

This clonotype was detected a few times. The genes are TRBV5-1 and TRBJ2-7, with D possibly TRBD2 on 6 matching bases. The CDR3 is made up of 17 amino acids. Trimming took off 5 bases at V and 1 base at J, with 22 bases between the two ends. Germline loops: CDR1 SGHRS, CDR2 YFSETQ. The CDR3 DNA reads TGCGCCAGCAGTACATCTAGCGTTCAGAGGGGTTCCTACGAGCAGTACTTC. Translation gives CASSTSSVQRGSYEQYF.

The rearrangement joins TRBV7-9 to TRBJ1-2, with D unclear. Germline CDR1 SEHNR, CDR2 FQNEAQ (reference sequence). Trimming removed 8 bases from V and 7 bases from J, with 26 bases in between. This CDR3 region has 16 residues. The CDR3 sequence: CASLRDQDGGRRGYTF. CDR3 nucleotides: TGTGCCAGCCTTAGAGATCAAGACGGCGGAAGGCGTGGCTACACCTTC. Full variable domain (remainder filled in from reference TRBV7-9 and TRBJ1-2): DTGVSQNPRHKITKRGQNVTFRCDPISEHNRLYWYRQTLGQGPEFLTYFQNEAQLEKSRLLSDRFSAERPKGSFSTLEIQRTEQGDSAMYLCASLRDQDGGRRGYTFGSGTRLTVV.

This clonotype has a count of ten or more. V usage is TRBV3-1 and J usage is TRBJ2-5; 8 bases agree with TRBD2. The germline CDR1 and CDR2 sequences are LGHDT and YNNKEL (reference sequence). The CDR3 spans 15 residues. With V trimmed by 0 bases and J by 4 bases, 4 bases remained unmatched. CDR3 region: CASSQEPTSGETQYF. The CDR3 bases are TGTGCCAGCAGCCAAGAGCCCACTAGCGGAGAGACCCAGTACTTC.

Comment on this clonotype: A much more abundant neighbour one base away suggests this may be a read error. This CDR3 is CASSQAGGAAGIQYF. CDR3 sequence (DNA): TGTGCCAGCAGTCAAGCGGGGGGGGCGGCTGGCATTCAGTACTTC. The chain links TRBV6-1 to TRBJ2-4; TRBD2 matches 10 bases. Germline-derived CDR1 and CDR2 are MNHNS and SASEGT. The CDR3 consists of 15 residues.

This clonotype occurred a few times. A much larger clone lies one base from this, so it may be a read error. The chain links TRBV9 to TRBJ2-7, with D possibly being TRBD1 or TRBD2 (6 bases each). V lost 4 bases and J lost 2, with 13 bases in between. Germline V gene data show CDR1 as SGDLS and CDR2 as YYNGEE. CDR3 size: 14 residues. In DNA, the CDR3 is TGTGCCAGCAGCCCCGGAGGGGGACCCTACGAGCAGTACTTC. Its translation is CASSPGGGPYEQYF.

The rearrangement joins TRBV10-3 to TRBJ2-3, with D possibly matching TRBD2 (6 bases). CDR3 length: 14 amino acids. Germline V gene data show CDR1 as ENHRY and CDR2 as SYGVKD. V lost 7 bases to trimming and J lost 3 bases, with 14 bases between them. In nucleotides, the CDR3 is TGTGCCATCAATAGTAACCGGGGGACAGATACGCAGTATTTT. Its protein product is CAINSNRGTDTQYF.

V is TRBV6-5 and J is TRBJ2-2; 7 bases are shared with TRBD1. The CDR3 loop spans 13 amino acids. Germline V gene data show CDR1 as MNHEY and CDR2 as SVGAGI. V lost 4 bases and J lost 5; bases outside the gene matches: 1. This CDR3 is CASSSQGTGELFF. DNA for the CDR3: TGTGCCAGCAGTTCACAGGGGACCGGGGAGCTGTTTTTT.

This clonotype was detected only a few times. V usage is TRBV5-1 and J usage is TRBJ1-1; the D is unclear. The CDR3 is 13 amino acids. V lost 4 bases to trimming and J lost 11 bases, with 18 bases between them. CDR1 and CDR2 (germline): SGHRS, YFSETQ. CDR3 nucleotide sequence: TGCGCCAGCAGCCCAATTGAAGGCCAGTCTGCTTTCTTT. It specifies CASSPIEGQSAFF.

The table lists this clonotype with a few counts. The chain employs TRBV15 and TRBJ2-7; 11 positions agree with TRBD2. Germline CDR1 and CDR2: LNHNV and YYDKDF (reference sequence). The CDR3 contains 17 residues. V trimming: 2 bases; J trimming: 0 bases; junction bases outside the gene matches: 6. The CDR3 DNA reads TGTGCCACCAGCAGACTAGCGGGGGGCCCCAGCTCCTACGAGCAGTACTTC. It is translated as CATSRLAGGPSSYEQYF.

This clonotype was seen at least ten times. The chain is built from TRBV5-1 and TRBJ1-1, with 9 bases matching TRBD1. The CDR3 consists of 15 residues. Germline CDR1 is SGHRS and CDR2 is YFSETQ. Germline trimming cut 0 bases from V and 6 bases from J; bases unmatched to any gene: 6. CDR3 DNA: TGCGCCAGCAGCTTGGGGGACAGGGAAGTCGCTGAAGCTTTCTTT. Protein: CASSLGDREVAEAFF. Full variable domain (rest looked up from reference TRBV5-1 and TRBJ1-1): KAGVTQTPRYLIKTRGQQVTLSCSPISGHRSVSWYQQTPGQGLQFLFEYFSETQRNKGNFPGRFSGRQFSNSRSEMNVSTLELGDSALYLCASSLGDREVAEAFFGQGTRLTVV.

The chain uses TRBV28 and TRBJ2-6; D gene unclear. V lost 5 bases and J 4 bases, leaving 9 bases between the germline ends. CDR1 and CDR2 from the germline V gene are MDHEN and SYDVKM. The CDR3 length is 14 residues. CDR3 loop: CASSMGWGANVLTF. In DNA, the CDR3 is TGTGCCAGCAGTATGGGGTGGGGGGCCAACGTCCTGACTTTC.

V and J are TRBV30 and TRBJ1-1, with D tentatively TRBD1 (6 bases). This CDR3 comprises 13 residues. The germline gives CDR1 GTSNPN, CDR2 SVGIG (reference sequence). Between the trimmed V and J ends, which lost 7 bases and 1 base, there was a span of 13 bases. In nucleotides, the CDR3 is TGTGCCTTATCAGGGGCCTCGAACACTGAAGCTTTCTTT. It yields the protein CALSGASNTEAFF.

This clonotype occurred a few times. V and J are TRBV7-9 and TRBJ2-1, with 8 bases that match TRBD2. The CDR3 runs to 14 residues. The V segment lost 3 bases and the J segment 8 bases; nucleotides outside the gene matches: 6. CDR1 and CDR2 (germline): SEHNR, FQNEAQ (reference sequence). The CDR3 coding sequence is TGTGCCAGCAGCTTCGGGACTAGTGGCGATGAGCAGTTCTTC. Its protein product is CASSFGTSGDEQFF.

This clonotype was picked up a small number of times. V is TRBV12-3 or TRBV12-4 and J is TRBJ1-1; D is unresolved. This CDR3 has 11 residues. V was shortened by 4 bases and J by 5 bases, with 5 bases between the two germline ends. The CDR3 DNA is TGTGCCAGCAGTTCGCGGACTGAAGCTTTCTTT. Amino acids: CASSSRTEAFF.

The DNA for the CDR3 is TGTGCCAGCAGTCCCGGACAGGTTGCTCGCGCTTTCTTT. Encoded protein: CASSPGQVARAFF. The genes are TRBV7-9 and TRBJ1-1; 7 nucleotides match TRBD1. Germline V gives CDR1 SEHNR, CDR2 FQNEAQ (reference sequence). This CDR3 spans 13 amino acids. Germline trimming cut 6 bases from V and 11 bases from J; bases unmatched to any gene: 12.

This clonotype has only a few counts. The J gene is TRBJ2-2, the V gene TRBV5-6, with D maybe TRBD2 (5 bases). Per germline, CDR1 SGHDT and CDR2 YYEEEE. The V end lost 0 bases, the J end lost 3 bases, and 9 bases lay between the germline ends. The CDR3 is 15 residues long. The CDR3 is CASSLAGMDTGELFF. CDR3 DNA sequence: TGTGCCAGCAGCTTGGCGGGGATGGACACCGGGGAGCTGTTTTTT. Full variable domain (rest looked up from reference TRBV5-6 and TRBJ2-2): DAGVTQSPTHLIKTRGQQVTLRCSPKSGHDTVSWYQQALGQGPQFIFQYYEEEERQRGNFPDRFSGHQFPNYSSELNVNALLLGDSALYLCASSLAGMDTGELFFGEGSRLTVL.

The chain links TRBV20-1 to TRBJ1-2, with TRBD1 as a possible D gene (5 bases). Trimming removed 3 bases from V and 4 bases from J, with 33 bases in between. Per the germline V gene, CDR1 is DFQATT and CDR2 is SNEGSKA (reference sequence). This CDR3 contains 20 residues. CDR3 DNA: TGCAGTGCTAGGGGAGGGGAGCTAAACGTATCTGGACGGCCGAGCTATGGCTACACCTTC. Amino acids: CSARGGELNVSGRPSYGYTF.

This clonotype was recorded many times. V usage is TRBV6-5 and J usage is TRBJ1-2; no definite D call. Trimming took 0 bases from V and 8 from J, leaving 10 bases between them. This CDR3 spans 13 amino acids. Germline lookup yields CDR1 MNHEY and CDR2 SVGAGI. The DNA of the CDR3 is TGTGCCAGCAGTTACTCGATTATAGGAGGCTACACCTTC. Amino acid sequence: CASSYSIIGGYTF.

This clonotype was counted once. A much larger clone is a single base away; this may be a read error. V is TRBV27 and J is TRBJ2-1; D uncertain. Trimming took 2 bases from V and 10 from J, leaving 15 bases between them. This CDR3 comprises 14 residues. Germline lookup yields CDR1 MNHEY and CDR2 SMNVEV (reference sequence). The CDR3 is CASSLIKGTSEQFF. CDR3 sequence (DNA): TGTGCCAGCAGTTTAATCAAGGGAACCTCCGAGCAGTTCTTC.